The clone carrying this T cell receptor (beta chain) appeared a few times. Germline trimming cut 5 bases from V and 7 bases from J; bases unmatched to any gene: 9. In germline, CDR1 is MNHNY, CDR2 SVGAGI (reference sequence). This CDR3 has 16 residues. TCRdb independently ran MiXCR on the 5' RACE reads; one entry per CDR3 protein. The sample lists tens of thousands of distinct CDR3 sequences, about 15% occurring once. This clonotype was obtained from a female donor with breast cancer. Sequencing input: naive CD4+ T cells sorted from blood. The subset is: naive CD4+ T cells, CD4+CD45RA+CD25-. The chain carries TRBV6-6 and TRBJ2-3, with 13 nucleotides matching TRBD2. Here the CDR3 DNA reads TGTGCCAGCAGTCCCAAGGGACTAGCGGGATTTAATACGCAGTATTTT. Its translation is CASSPKGLAGFNTQYF.